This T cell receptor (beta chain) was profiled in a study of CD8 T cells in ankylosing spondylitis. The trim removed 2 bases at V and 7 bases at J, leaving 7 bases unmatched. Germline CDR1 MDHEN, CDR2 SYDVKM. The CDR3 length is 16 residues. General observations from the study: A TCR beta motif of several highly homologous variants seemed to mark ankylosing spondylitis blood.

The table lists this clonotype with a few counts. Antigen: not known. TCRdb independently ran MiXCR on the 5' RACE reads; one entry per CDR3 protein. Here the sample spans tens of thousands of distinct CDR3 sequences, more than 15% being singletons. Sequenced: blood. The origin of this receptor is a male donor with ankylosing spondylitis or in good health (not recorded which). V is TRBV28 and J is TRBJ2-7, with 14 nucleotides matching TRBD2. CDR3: CASSLKTSGRAGEQYF. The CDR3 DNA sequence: TGTGCCAGCAGTTTAAAGACTAGCGGGAGGGCGGGGGAGCAGTACTTC. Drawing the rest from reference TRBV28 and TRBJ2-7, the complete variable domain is DVKVTQSSRYLVKRTGEKVFLECVQDMDHENMFWYRQDPGLGLRLIYFSYDVKMKEKGDIPEGYSVSREKKERFSLILESASTNQTSMYLCASSLKTSGRAGEQYFGPGTRLTVT.